One and the same sample provided the 6 T cell receptor beta chains below, sequenced in a study of shared clonotypes between healthy human individuals. Here immunoSEQ multiplex PCR was the method, and the copy in TCRdb shows in-frame clones only, minus some. The sample shows roughly 170,000 clones, 66% of them seen only once. Sequences were obtained from memory CD4+ T cells sorted from blood. The subset was: CD45RA-negative fraction. The source is a man younger than 45 in good health.

The rearrangement links TRBV28 to TRBJ2-7, with unresolved D. Between the trimmed V and J ends, which lost 0 bases and 6 bases, there was a span of 9 bases. This CDR3 region has 13 residues. Germline loops: CDR1 MDHEN, CDR2 SYDVKM. CDR3 sequence: CASSLWVSSEQYF. CDR3 DNA: TGTGCCAGCAGTTTATGGGTAAGCTCCGAGCAGTACTTC.

This clone was detected once. This could be a read error, since a much larger clone is one nucleotide away. CDR3 loop: CASISAGSYSNQPQHF. The CDR3 DNA is TGTGCCAGCATCTCAGCAGGATCTTATAGCAATCAGCCCCAGCATTTT. J is TRBJ1-5 and V is TRBV5-6; D unclear. The germline V and J ends were trimmed by 6 bases and 0 bases, with 16 bases remaining between them. The CDR3 runs 16 residues. Germline V gene lookup returns CDR1 SGHDT and CDR2 YYEEEE.

V is TRBV5-1 and J is TRBJ2-1, with D perhaps matching TRBD2 (6 bases). Germline lookup yields CDR1 SGHRS and CDR2 YFSETQ. This CDR3 contains 15 residues. V was trimmed by 5 bases and J by 6 bases, leaving 18 bases between them. This CDR3 is CASRYGTSVGNEQFF. The CDR3 DNA sequence: TGCGCCAGCAGATATGGGACTTCAGTTGGCAATGAGCAGTTCTTC.

The chain couples TRBV10-1 to TRBJ2-2; D may be TRBD2 (5 bases). Germline V gene data show CDR1 as WNHNN and CDR2 as SYGVQD (reference sequence). This CDR3 region has 14 residues. Between the trimmed V and J ends, which lost 6 bases and 0 bases, there was a span of 8 bases. Written as DNA, the CDR3 is TGCGCCAGCAGCCTACTAGCGAACACCGGGGAGCTGTTTTTT. Residues: CASSLLANTGELFF.

The V gene is TRBV7-7, the J gene TRBJ2-3; no clear D. Trimming took 1 base from V and 6 from J, leaving 11 bases between them. The length of the CDR3 is 14 residues. Germline-derived CDR1 and CDR2 are SSHAT and FNYEAQ (reference sequence). In DNA, the CDR3 is TGTGCCAGCAGCTTAGGAGACGCCGTGGATACGCAGTATTTT. The encoded protein is CASSLGDAVDTQYF.

This rearrangement joins TRBV28 to TRBJ2-2; TRBD2 aligns across 7 bases. There are 16 residues in the CDR3. Looked up from germline, CDR1 is MDHEN and CDR2 is SYDVKM. J was trimmed by 3 bases and V by 5 bases; bases with no gene match: 9. In DNA form, the CDR3 reads TGTGCCAGCAGTCTCCCGGGACTACCTCACACCGGGGAGCTGTTTTTT. Its translation: CASSLPGLPHTGELFF.